Sequencing of this T cell receptor (beta chain) was carried out in a study of technical replicates of blood from a few donors. Data came from immunoSEQ multiplex PCR; TCRdb stores just in-frame clones and leaves some out. This sample has 60,000 to 85,000 clones, with roughly 96% found just once. V shed 2 bases, J shed 0 bases, and the junction held 7 bases outside the gene matches. Germline assignment: CDR1 SGHNT and CDR2 YYREEE (reference sequence). The CDR3 is 16 residues long. This chain uses TRBV5-4 with TRBJ2-5, with TRBD1 identical over 7 bases. The sequence was collected from a human donor in good health. Source material: T cells isolated from PBMCs. In nucleotides, the CDR3 is TGTGCCAGCAGCTTACCGGGACAGAAGTACCAAGAGACCCAGTACTTC. Its translation is CASSLPGQKYQETQYF. The complete variable domain, with remaining parts taken from reference TRBV5-4 and TRBJ2-5, reads ETGVTQSPTHLIKTRGQQVTLRCSSQSGHNTVSWYQQALGQGPQFIFQYYREEENGRGNFPPRFSGLQFPNYSSELNVNALELDDSALYLCASSLPGQKYQETQYFGPGTRLLVL.